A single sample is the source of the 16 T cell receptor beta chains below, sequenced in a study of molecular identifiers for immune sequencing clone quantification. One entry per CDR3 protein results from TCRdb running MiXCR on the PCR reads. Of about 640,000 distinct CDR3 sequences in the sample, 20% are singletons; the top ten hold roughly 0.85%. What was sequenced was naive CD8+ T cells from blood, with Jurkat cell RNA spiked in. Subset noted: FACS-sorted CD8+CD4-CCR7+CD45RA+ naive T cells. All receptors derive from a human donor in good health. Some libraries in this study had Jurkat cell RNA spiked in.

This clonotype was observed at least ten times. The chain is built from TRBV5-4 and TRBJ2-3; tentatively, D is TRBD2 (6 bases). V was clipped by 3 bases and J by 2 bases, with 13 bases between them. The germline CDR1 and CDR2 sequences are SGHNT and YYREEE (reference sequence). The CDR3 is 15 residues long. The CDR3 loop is CASSSAGSNTDTQYF. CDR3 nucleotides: TGTGCCAGCAGCTCCGCGGGATCCAACACAGATACGCAGTATTTT.

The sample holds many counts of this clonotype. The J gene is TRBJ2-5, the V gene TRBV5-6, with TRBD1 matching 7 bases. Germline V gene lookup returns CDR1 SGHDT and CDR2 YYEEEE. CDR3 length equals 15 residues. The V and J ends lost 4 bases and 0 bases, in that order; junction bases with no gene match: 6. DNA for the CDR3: TGTGCCAGCAGCCCGGGACAGACCTACCAAGAGACCCAGTACTTC. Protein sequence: CASSPGQTYQETQYF. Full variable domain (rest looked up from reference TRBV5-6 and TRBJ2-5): DAGVTQSPTHLIKTRGQQVTLRCSPKSGHDTVSWYQQALGQGPQFIFQYYEEEERQRGNFPDRFSGHQFPNYSSELNVNALLLGDSALYLCASSPGQTYQETQYFGPGTRLLVL.

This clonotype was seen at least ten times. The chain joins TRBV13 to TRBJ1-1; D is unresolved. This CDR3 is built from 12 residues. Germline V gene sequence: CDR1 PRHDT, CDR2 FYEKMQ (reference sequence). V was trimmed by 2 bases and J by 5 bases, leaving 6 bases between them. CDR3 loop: CASSLIQTEAFF. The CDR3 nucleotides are TGTGCCAGCAGCTTAATACAGACTGAAGCTTTCTTT.

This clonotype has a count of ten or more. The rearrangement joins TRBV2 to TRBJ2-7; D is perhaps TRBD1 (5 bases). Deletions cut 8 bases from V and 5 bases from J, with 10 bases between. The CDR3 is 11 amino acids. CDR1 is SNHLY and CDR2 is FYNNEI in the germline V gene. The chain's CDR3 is CASQGSHEQYF. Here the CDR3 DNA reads TGTGCCAGCCAGGGTAGCCACGAGCAGTACTTC.

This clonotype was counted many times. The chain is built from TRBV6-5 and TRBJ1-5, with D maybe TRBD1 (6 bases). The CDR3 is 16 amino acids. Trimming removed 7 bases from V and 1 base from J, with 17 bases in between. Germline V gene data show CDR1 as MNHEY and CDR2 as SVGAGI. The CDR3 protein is CASNPAQGPSNQPQHF. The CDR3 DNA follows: TGTGCCAGCAACCCCGCTCAGGGGCCCAGCAATCAGCCCCAGCATTTT.

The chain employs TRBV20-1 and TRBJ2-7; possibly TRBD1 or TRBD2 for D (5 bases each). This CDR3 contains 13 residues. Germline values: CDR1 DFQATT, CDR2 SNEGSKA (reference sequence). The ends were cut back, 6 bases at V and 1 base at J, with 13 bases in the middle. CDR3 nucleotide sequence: TGCAGTGCGGGGACCGACGAATCCTACGAGCAGTACTTC. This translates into CSAGTDESYEQYF.

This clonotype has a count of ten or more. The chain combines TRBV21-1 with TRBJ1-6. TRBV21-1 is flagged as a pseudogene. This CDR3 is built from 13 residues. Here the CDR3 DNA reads TGTGCCAGCAGCACCTCGATCGGGTCACCCCTCCACTTT. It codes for CASSTSIGSPLHF.

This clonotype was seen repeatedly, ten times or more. CDR3 region: CASRPNPSTDTQYF. The CDR3 nucleotides are TGTGCCAGCAGACCTAACCCTAGCACAGATACGCAGTATTTT. This sequence joins TRBV6-1 and TRBJ2-3; D gene uncertain. The CDR3 sequence is 14 residues long. The germline V gene encodes CDR1 MNHNS and CDR2 SASEGT. V shed 6 bases and J shed 0 bases, with 10 bases lying between them.

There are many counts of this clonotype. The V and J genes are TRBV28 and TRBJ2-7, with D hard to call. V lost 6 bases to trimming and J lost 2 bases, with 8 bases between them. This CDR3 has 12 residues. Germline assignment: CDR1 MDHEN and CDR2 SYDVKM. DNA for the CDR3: TGTGCCAGCAGGGACGGAGCCTACGAGCAGTACTTC. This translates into CASRDGAYEQYF.

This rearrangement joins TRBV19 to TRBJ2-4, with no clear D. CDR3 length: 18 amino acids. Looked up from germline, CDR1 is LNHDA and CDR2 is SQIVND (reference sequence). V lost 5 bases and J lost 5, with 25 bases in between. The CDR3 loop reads CASSGRIGERRHENIQYF. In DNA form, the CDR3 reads TGTGCCAGTAGTGGCAGGATAGGAGAGAGACGCCATGAAAACATTCAGTACTTC.

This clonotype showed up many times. The CDR3 bases are TGTGCCAGCAGCGCGGGGGGTGGGCCCCGGGAGTATTTT. Encoded protein: CASSAGGGPREYF. V is TRBV5-4 and J is TRBJ2-3; 8 bases are shared with TRBD2. The CDR3 sequence is 13 residues long. CDR1 and CDR2 from the germline V gene are SGHNT and YYREEE (reference sequence). Losses at the gene ends were 4 bases for V and 13 bases for J; bases not matched to a gene: 11.

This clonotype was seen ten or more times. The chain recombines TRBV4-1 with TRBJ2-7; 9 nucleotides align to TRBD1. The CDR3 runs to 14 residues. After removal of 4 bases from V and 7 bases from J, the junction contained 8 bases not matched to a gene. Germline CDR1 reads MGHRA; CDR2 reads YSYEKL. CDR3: CASSPRDRDWEQYF. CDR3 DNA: TGCGCCAGCAGCCCCCGGGACAGGGATTGGGAGCAGTACTTC.

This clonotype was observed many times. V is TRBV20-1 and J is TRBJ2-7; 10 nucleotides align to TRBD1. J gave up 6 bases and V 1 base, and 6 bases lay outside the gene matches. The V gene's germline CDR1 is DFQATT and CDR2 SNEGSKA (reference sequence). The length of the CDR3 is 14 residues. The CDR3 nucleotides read TGCAGTGCTAGAGCGGGGACAGGGGCACTCGAGCAGTACTTC. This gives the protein CSARAGTGALEQYF.

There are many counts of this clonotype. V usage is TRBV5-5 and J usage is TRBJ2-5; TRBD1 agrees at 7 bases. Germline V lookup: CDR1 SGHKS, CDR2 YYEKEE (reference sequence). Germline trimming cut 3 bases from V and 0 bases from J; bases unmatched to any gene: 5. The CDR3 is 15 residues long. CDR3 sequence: CASSWPGTDQETQYF. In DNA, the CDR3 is TGTGCCAGCAGCTGGCCCGGGACAGACCAAGAGACCCAGTACTTC.

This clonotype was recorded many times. As DNA, the CDR3 is TGTGCCAGCAGGGCCGGACTCCCGAACACTGAAGCTTTCTTT. Protein: CASRAGLPNTEAFF. This chain uses TRBV27 with TRBJ1-1; no clear D gene. This CDR3 is built from 14 residues. The germline V and J ends were trimmed by 6 bases and 1 base, with 12 bases remaining between them. Germline loops: CDR1 MNHEY, CDR2 SMNVEV (reference sequence).

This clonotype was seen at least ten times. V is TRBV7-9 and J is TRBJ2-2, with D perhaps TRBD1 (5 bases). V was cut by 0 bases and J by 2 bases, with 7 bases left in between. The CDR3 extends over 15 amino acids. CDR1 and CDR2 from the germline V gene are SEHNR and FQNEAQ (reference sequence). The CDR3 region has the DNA TGTGCCAGCAGCTTAGCGCAGGGTAACACCGGGGAGCTGTTTTTT. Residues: CASSLAQGNTGELFF.